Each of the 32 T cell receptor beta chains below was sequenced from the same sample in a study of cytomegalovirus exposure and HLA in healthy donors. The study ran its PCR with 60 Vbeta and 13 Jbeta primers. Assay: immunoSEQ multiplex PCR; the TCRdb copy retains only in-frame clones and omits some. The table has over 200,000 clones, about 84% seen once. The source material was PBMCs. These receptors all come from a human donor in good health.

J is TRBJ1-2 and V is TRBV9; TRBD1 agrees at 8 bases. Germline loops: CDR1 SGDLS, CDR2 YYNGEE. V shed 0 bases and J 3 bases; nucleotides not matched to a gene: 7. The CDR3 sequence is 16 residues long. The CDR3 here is CASSVGETGADYGYTF. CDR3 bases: TGTGCCAGCAGCGTAGGTGAGACAGGGGCGGACTATGGCTACACCTTC.

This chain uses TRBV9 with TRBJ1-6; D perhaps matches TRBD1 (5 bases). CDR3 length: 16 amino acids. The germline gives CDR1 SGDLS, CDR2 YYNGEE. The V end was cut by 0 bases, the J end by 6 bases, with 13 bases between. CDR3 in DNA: TGTGCCAGCAGCGTAGAGGAAGGGGCGATTAATTCACCCCTCCACTTT. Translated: CASSVEEGAINSPLHF. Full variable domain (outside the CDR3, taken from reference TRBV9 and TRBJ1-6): DSGVTQTPKHLITATGQRVTLRCSPRSGDLSVYWYQQSLDQGLQFLIQYYNGEERAKGNILERFSAQQFPDLHSELNLSSLELGDSALYFCASSVEEGAINSPLHFGNGTRLTVT.

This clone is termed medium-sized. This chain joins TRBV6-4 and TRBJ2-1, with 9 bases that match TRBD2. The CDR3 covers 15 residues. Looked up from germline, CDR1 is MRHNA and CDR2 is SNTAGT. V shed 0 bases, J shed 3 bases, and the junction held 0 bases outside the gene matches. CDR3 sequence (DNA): TGTGCCAGCAGTGACTCGACTAGCGGCTACAATGAGCAGTTCTTC. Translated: CASSDSTSGYNEQFF.

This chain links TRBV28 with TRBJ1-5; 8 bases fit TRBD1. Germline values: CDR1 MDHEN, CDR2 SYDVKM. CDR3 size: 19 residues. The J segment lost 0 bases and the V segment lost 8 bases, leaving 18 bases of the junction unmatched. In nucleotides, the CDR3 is TGTGCCAGCCGAAATCTACCGGGACAGGAAACTTATAGCAATCAGCCCCAGCATTTT. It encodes CASRNLPGQETYSNQPQHF.

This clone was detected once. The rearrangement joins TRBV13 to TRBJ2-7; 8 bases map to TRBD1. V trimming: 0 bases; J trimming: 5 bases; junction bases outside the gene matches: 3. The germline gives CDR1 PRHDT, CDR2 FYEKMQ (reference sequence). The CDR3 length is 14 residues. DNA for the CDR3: TGTGCCAGCAGCTTAGGGGACAGGGTCGACGAGCAGTACTTC. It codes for CASSLGDRVDEQYF. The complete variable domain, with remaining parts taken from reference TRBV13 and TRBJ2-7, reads AAGVIQSPRHLIKEKRETATLKCYPIPRHDTVYWYQQGPGQDPQFLISFYEKMQSDKGSIPDRFSAQQFSDYHSELNMSSLELGDSALYFCASSLGDRVDEQYFGPGTRLTVT.

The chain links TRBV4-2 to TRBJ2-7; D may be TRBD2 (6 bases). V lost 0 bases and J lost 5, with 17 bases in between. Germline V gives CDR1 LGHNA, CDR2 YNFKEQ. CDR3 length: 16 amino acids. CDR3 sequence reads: CASSQDSDYIQNEQYF. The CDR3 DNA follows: TGTGCCAGCAGCCAAGATTCGGACTATATACAGAACGAGCAGTACTTC.

CDR3 DNA: TGTGCCTGCGCTAGCGGGAGTTTCAACGAGCAGTACTTC. Protein: CACASGSFNEQYF. The chain links TRBV30 to TRBJ2-5; 10 bases align to TRBD2. TRBJ2-7 matches the DNA end more closely, so the J call is doubtful. CDR1 is GTSNPN and CDR2 is SVGIG in the germline V gene (reference sequence). The CDR3 totals 13 residues.

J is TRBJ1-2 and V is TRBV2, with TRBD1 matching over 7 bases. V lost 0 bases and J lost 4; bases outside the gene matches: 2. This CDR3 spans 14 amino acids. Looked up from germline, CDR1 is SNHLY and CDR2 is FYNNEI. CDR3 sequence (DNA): TGTGCCAGCAGTGAAGCCCGGACAGGCTATGGCTACACCTTC. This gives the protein CASSEARTGYGYTF. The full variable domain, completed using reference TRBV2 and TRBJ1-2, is EPEVTQTPSHQVTQMGQEVILRCVPISNHLYFYWYRQILGQKVEFLVSFYNNEISEKSEIFDDQFSVERPDGSNFTLKIRSTKLEDSAMYFCASSEARTGYGYTFGSGTRLTVV.

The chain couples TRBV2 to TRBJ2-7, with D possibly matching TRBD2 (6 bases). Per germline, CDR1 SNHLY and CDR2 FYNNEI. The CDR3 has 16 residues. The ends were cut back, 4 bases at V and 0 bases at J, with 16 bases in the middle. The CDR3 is CASSGPRAGISYEQYF. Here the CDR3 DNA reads TGTGCCAGCAGTGGCCCGAGAGCGGGCATCTCCTACGAGCAGTACTTC.

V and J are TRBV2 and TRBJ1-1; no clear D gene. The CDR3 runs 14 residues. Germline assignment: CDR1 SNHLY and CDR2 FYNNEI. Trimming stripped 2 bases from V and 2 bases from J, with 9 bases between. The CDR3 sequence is CASSENRINTEAFF. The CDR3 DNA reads TGTGCCAGCAGTGAAAATCGTATAAACACTGAAGCTTTCTTT.

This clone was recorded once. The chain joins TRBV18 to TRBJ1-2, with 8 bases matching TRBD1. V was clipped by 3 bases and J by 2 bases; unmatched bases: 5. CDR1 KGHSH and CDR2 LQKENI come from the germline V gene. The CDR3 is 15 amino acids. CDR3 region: CASSPGTGRNYGYTF. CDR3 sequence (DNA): TGTGCCAGCTCACCCGGGACAGGTCGAAACTATGGCTACACCTTC.

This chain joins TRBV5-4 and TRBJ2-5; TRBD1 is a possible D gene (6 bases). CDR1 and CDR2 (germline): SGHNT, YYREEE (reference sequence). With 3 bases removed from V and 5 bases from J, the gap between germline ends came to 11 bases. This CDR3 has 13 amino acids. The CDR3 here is CASSSGDWETQYF. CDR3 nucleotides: TGTGCCAGCAGCTCAGGGGATTGGGAGACCCAGTACTTC.

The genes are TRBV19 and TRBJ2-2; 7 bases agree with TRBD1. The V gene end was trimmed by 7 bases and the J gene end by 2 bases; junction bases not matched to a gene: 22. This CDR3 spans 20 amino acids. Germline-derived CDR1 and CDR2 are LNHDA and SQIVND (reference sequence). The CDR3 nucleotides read TGTGCCAGTACTATGACGATAACCCCGGGACAGCAGATAAACACCGGGGAGCTGTTTTTT. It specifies CASTMTITPGQQINTGELFF.

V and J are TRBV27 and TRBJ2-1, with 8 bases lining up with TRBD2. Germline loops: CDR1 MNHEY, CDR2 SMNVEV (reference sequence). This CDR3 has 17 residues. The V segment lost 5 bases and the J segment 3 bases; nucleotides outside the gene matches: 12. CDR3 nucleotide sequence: TGTGCCAGCAGTCCCCCCCCTTTAGCGGGGATCTACAATGAGCAGTTCTTC. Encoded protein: CASSPPPLAGIYNEQFF.

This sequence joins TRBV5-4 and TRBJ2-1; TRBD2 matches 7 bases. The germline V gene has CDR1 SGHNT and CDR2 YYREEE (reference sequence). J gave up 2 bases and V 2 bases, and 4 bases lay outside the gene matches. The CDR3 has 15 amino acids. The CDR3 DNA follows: TGTGCCAGCAGCTTTGGAGGGACTACCTACAATGAGCAGTTCTTC. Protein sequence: CASSFGGTTYNEQFF.

The CDR3 protein is CASSARDISNYGYTF. CDR3 nucleotide sequence: TGTGCCAGCTCAGCCCGGGACATCTCTAACTATGGCTACACCTTC. This chain connects TRBV18 to TRBJ1-2; D possibly corresponds to TRBD1 (6 bases). The CDR3 is made up of 15 amino acids. The germline gives CDR1 KGHSH, CDR2 LQKENI. V lost 5 bases and J 0 bases, leaving 13 bases between the germline ends.

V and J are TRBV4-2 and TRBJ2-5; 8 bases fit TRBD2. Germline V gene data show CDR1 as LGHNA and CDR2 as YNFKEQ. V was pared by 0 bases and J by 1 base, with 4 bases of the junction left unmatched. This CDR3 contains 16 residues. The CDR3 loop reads CASSQDGGARQETQYF. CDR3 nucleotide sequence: TGTGCCAGCAGCCAAGACGGGGGGGCACGCCAAGAGACCCAGTACTTC.

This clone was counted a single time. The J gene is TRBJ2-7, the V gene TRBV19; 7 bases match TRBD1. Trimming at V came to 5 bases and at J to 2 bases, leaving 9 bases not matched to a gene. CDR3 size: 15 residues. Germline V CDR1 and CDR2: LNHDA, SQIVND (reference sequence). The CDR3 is CASSAGTEIPYEQYF. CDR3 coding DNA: TGTGCCAGTAGTGCCGGGACAGAGATACCCTACGAGCAGTACTTC.

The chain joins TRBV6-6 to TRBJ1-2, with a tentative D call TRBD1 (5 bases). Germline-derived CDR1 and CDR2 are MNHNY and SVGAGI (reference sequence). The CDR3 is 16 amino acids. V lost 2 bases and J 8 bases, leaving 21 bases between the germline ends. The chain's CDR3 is CASSYGPGRSIYGYTF. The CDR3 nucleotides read TGTGCCAGCAGTTACGGACCAGGGCGTAGTATCTACGGCTACACCTTC.

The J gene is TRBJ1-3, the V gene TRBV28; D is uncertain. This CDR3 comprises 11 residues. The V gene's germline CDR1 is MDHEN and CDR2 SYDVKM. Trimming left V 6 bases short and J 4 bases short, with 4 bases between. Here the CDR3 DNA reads TGTGCCAGCAGGGGCGGAAACACCATATATTTT. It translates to CASRGGNTIYF.

This CDR3 reads CASSRLAEGYNEQFF. In DNA, the CDR3 is TGTGCCAGCAGCCGTCTAGCGGAGGGCTACAATGAGCAGTTCTTC. The chain combines TRBV27 with TRBJ2-1; 7 bases agree with TRBD2. Germline assignment: CDR1 MNHEY and CDR2 SMNVEV (reference sequence). The junction had 8 bases not matched to a gene; V was cut back by 6 bases and J by 3 bases. This CDR3 region has 15 residues.

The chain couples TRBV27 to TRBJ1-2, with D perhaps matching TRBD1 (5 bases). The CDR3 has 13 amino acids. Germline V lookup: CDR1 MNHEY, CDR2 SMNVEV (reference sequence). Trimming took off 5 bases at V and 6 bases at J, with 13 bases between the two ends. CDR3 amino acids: CASSTLTEDGYTF. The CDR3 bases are TGTGCCAGCAGTACCCTGACAGAGGATGGCTACACCTTC.

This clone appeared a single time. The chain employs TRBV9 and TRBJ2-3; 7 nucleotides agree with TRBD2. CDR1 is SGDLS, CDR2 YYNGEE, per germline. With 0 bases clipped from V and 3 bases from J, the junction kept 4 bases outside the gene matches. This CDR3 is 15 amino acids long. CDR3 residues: CASSVGGSHTDTQYF. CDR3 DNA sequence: TGTGCCAGCAGCGTAGGCGGGAGCCATACAGATACGCAGTATTTT. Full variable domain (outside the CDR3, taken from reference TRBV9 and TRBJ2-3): DSGVTQTPKHLITATGQRVTLRCSPRSGDLSVYWYQQSLDQGLQFLIQYYNGEERAKGNILERFSAQQFPDLHSELNLSSLELGDSALYFCASSVGGSHTDTQYFGPGTRLTVL.

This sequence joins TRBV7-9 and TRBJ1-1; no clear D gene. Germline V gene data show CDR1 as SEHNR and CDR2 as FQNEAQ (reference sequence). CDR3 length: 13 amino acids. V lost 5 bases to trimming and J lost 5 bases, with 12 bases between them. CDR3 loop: CASSPMAGTEAFF. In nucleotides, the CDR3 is TGTGCCAGCAGCCCAATGGCGGGTACTGAAGCTTTCTTT. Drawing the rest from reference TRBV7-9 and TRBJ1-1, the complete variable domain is DTGVSQNPRHKITKRGQNVTFRCDPISEHNRLYWYRQTLGQGPEFLTYFQNEAQLEKSRLLSDRFSAERPKGSFSTLEIQRTEQGDSAMYLCASSPMAGTEAFFGQGTRLTVV.

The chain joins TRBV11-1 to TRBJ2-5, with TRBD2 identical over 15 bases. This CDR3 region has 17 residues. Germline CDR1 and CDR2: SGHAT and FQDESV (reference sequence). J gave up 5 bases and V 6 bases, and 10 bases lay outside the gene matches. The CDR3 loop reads CASSTGTSGRTVETQYF. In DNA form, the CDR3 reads TGTGCCAGCAGTACAGGGACTAGCGGGAGGACGGTGGAGACCCAGTACTTC.

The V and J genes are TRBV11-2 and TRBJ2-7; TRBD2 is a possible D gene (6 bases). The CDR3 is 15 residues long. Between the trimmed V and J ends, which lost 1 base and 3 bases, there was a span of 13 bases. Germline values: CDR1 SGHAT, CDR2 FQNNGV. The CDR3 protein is CASSLGGTRGYEQYF. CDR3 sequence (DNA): TGTGCCAGCAGCTTAGGCGGGACTCGAGGCTACGAGCAGTACTTC.

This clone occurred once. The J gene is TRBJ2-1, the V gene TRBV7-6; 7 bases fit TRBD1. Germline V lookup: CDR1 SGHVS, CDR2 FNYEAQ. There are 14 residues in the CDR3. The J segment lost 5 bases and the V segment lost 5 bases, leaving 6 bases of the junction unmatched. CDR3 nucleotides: TGTGCCAGCAGCCGAGGACAGGCCCACAATGAGCAGTTCTTC. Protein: CASSRGQAHNEQFF.

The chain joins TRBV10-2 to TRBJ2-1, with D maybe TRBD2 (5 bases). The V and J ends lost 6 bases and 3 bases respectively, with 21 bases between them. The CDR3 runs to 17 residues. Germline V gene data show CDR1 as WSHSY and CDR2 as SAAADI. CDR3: CASSGGEGREVYNEQFF. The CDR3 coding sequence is TGCGCCAGCAGCGGCGGCGAGGGCCGGGAAGTCTACAATGAGCAGTTCTTC.

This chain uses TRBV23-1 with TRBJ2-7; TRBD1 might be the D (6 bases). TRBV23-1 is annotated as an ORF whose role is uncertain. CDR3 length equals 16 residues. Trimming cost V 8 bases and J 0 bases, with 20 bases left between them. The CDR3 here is CASSPQGNRSSYEQYF. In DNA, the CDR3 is TGCGCCAGCTCACCACAGGGAAACAGGAGCTCCTACGAGCAGTACTTC.

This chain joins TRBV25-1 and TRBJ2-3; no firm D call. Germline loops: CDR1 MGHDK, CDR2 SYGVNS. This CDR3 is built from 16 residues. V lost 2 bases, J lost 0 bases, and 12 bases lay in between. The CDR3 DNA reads TGTGCCAGCAGTGAAATTCGCGGAGCTAGCACAGATACGCAGTATTTT. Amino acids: CASSEIRGASTDTQYF. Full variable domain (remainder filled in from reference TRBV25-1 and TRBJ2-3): EADIYQTPRYLVIGTGKKITLECSQTMGHDKMYWYQQDPGMELHLIHYSYGVNSTEKGDLSSESTVSRIRTEHFPLTLESARPSHTSQYLCASSEIRGASTDTQYFGPGTRLTVL.

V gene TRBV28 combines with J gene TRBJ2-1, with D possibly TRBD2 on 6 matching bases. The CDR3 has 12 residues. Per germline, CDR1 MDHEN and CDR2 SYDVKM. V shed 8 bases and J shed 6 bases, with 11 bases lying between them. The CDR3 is CASQGGLNEQFF. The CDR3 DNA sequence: TGTGCCAGCCAAGGAGGGCTCAATGAGCAGTTCTTC.

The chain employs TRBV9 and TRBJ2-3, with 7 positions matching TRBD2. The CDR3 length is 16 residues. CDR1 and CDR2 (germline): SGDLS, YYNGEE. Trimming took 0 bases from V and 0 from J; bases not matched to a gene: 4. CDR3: CASSVGLATSTDTQYF. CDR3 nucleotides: TGTGCCAGCAGCGTAGGACTAGCAACTAGCACAGATACGCAGTATTTT.